These 19 T cell receptor beta chains originate from one sample sequenced in a study of blood T cells in healthy people across ages. Through a sample-barcoded 5' primer and a J-beta primer mix, a second PCR was run for roughly 7 to 11 cycles. One entry per CDR3 protein results from TCRdb running MiXCR on the 5' RACE reads. The sample lists more than 900,000 distinct CDR3 sequences, 20% to 25% seen once, with 0.65% to 0.95% in the top ten. These same records also appear under a second study, on T cells of mothers and their children.

Sample: blood. The receptors stem from a girl aged 2 to 9 in good health.

This clonotype was recorded a few times. This chain connects TRBV3-1 to TRBJ1-4; D gene ambiguous. V was trimmed by 1 base and J by 8 bases, leaving 8 bases between them. Germline V gives CDR1 LGHDT, CDR2 YNNKEL (reference sequence). The CDR3 length is 13 residues. The CDR3 DNA reads TGTGCCAGCAGCCAAGTTCGCGGCGAAAAACTGTTTTTT. Protein product: CASSQVRGEKLFF.

The chain carries TRBV19 and TRBJ1-2; D gene uncertain. This CDR3 is built from 15 residues. The germline V and J ends were trimmed by 6 bases and 2 bases, with 16 bases remaining between them. Germline CDR1 reads LNHDA; CDR2 reads SQIVND (reference sequence). The CDR3: CASRGKPGRNYGYTF. The CDR3 region has the DNA TGTGCCAGTAGGGGGAAACCGGGGAGGAACTATGGCTACACCTTC.

The sample holds a few counts of this clonotype. The chain uses TRBV11-1 and TRBJ2-7, with D perhaps TRBD1 (5 bases). V shed 5 bases and J shed 3 bases, with 11 bases lying between them. Germline CDR1 SGHAT, CDR2 FQDESV (reference sequence). The CDR3 length is 13 residues. The CDR3 coding sequence is TGTGCCAGCAGCATAGACAGCCTCTACGAGCAGTACTTC. Amino acids: CASSIDSLYEQYF. The complete variable domain, with remaining parts taken from reference TRBV11-1 and TRBJ2-7, reads EAEVAQSPRYKITEKSQAVAFWCDPISGHATLYWYRQILGQGPELLVQFQDESVVDDSQLPKDRFSAERLKGVDSTLKIQPAELGDSAMYLCASSIDSLYEQYFGPGTRLTVT.

This clonotype appeared a few times. The rearrangement uses TRBV5-1 and TRBJ2-7; possible D gene TRBD2, 6 bases. This CDR3 spans 16 amino acids. The ends were cut back, 5 bases at V and 2 bases at J, with 20 bases in the middle. Germline V gene data show CDR1 as SGHRS and CDR2 as YFSETQ. CDR3 amino acids: CASSWTDLADTYEQYF. CDR3 sequence (DNA): TGCGCCAGCAGTTGGACGGATTTAGCGGATACCTACGAGCAGTACTTC. Full variable domain (outside the CDR3, taken from reference TRBV5-1 and TRBJ2-7): KAGVTQTPRYLIKTRGQQVTLSCSPISGHRSVSWYQQTPGQGLQFLFEYFSETQRNKGNFPGRFSGRQFSNSRSEMNVSTLELGDSALYLCASSWTDLADTYEQYFGPGTRLTVT.

This rearrangement joins TRBV20-1 to TRBJ2-5, with 10 bases that match TRBD2. Germline V gene sequence: CDR1 DFQATT, CDR2 SNEGSKA (reference sequence). Trimming at V came to 5 bases and at J to 5 bases, leaving 5 bases not matched to a gene. The length of the CDR3 is 13 residues. The chain's CDR3 is CSARAGGRETQYF. CDR3 bases: TGCAGTGCTCGAGCGGGGGGGCGGGAGACCCAGTACTTC.

This clonotype was detected only a few times. This chain links TRBV4-1 with TRBJ2-7; D not resolved. CDR1 MGHRA and CDR2 YSYEKL come from the germline V gene. The CDR3 length is 15 residues. Trimming cost V 2 bases and J 2 bases, with 13 bases left between them. The CDR3 sequence: CASSQWAAEAYEQYF. For the CDR3, the DNA is TGCGCCAGCAGCCAATGGGCAGCTGAAGCCTACGAGCAGTACTTC.

The V call is TRBV29-1, the J call TRBJ1-4, with unresolved D. V lost 2 bases to trimming and J lost 3 bases, with 7 bases between them. Germline CDR1 is SQVTM and CDR2 is ANQGSEA. This CDR3 region has 13 residues. The CDR3 bases are TGCAGCGTTGAACCGGCGGCTAATGAAAAACTGTTTTTT. It encodes CSVEPAANEKLFF.

This clonotype was counted only a few times. The chain links TRBV28 to TRBJ2-5; no definite D call. The J call could be wrong; TRBJ2-1 is a better fit for the DNA end. The CDR3 length is 12 residues. Germline-derived CDR1 and CDR2 are MDHEN and SYDVKM. The CDR3 spells CASNRAYNEQFF. The DNA of the CDR3 is TGTGCCAGCAACCGGGCCTACAATGAGCAGTTCTTC.

With respect to this clonotype: The junction and the germline gene differ at one end; a read error may be behind it. This CDR3 is CVSSPLQGFPYNEQFF. The CDR3 DNA is TGTGTCAGCAGCCCACTACAGGGATTCCCCTACAATGAGCAGTTCTTC. V and J are TRBV7-2 and TRBJ2-1; a possible D gene is TRBD1 (6 bases). This CDR3 is 16 amino acids long. CDR1 is SGHTA, CDR2 FQGNSA, per germline.

The V gene is TRBV10-3, the J gene TRBJ1-4; D remains ambiguous. Looked up from germline, CDR1 is ENHRY and CDR2 is SYGVKD. Trimming cost V 4 bases and J 2 bases, with 8 bases left between them. The CDR3 consists of 14 residues. The CDR3: CAISARPTNEKLFF. Written as DNA, the CDR3 is TGTGCCATCAGTGCCAGGCCGACTAATGAAAAACTGTTTTTT.

The chain carries TRBV7-9 and TRBJ1-1; D perhaps matches TRBD1 (6 bases). Germline V gene sequence: CDR1 SEHNR, CDR2 FQNEAQ (reference sequence). CDR3 length: 16 amino acids. Trimming stripped 5 bases from V and 1 base from J, with 17 bases between. CDR3 region: CASSPLGQRTNTEAFF. The DNA of the CDR3 is TGTGCCAGCAGCCCCCTAGGACAGAGAACGAACACTGAAGCTTTCTTT.

This clonotype was picked up a small number of times. V gene TRBV4-3 combines with J gene TRBJ1-6; 10 bases match TRBD1. Unmatched junction bases numbered 7, after V lost 2 bases and J lost 6 bases. Per germline, CDR1 LGHNA and CDR2 YSLEER. The CDR3 sequence is 17 residues long. The CDR3 loop reads CASSQLTGGGGNSPLHF. Written as DNA, the CDR3 is TGCGCCAGCAGCCAATTGACAGGGGGCGGCGGTAATTCACCCCTCCACTTT.

A note on this clonotype: At one boundary the junction diverges from the germline segment, which might be a read error. J is TRBJ2-1 and V is TRBV3-1; D possibly corresponds to TRBD2 (6 bases). There are 15 residues in the CDR3. CDR1 is LGHDT and CDR2 is YNNKEL in the germline V gene (reference sequence). Here the CDR3 reads CASSPGTETIIIPLF. The CDR3 DNA follows: TGTGCCAGCAGCCCCGGGACTGAAACGATTATAATCCCCCTCTTC.

This clonotype has only a few counts. This chain links TRBV28 with TRBJ1-2; no definite D call. V lost 3 bases and J lost 0, with 11 bases in between. The CDR3 runs 15 residues. Germline CDR1 is MDHEN and CDR2 is SYDVKM. CDR3 in DNA: TGTGCCAGCAGTTTTCTAAATCAAGCTAACTATGGCTACACCTTC. It specifies CASSFLNQANYGYTF.

The rearrangement links TRBV20-1 to TRBJ2-1; a possible D gene is TRBD1 (6 bases). The V end lost 0 bases, the J end lost 8 bases, and 14 bases lay between the germline ends. The CDR3 has 14 residues. Per the germline V gene, CDR1 is DFQATT and CDR2 is SNEGSKA (reference sequence). DNA of the CDR3: TGCAGTGCTAGAGATTCGCAGGGGCTCTATGAGCAGTTCTTC. It is translated as CSARDSQGLYEQFF.

This clonotype was counted a few times. The J gene is TRBJ2-6, the V gene TRBV7-2, with 11 nucleotides matching TRBD1. The CDR3 length is 17 residues. Germline values: CDR1 SGHTA, CDR2 FQGNSA. The V gene end was trimmed by 3 bases and the J gene end by 2 bases; junction bases not matched to a gene: 3. CDR3 sequence: CASSLSGQGAGANVLTF. The CDR3 coding sequence is TGTGCCAGCAGCTTGTCGGGACAGGGGGCTGGGGCCAACGTCCTGACTTTC. The variable domain in full, completed from reference TRBV7-2 and TRBJ2-6, reads GAGVSQSPSNKVTEKGKDVELRCDPISGHTALYWYRQSLGQGLEFLIYFQGNSAPDKSGLPSDRFSAERTGGSVSTLTIQRTQQEDSAVYLCASSLSGQGAGANVLTFGAGSRLTVL.

This clonotype turned up a few times. This chain links TRBV10-3 with TRBJ1-1, with TRBD1 as a possible D gene (5 bases). The CDR3 length is 13 residues. The germline V gene has CDR1 ENHRY and CDR2 SYGVKD. V was pared by 3 bases and J by 8 bases, with 13 bases between. CDR3 DNA sequence: TGTGCCATCAGTGACGTATCAGACAGAGAAGCTTTCTTT. Its translation: CAISDVSDREAFF.

This clonotype was seen a handful of times. The chain employs TRBV29-1 and TRBJ2-5, with 7 bases fitting TRBD1. The V and J ends lost 5 bases and 3 bases, in that order; junction bases with no gene match: 9. The CDR3 is 14 residues long. The germline V gene has CDR1 SQVTM and CDR2 ANQGSEA. The CDR3 reads CSVRDREREETQYF. For the CDR3, the DNA is TGCAGCGTTCGCGACAGGGAGAGAGAAGAGACCCAGTACTTC. The whole variable domain, filled in from reference TRBV29-1 and TRBJ2-5, reads SAVISQKPSRDICQRGTSLTIQCQVDSQVTMMFWYRQQPGQSLTLIATANQGSEATYESGFVIDKFPISRPNLTFSTLTVSNMSPEDSSIYLCSVRDREREETQYFGPGTRLLVL.

J is TRBJ2-5 and V is TRBV29-1; 7 bases agree with TRBD1. This CDR3 contains 14 residues. After removal of 4 bases from V and 3 bases from J, the junction contained 8 bases not matched to a gene. From germline, CDR1 is SQVTM and CDR2 ANQGSEA. The CDR3 here is CSVGVGQTKETQYF. The CDR3, as DNA: TGCAGCGTTGGGGTGGGACAGACTAAAGAGACCCAGTACTTC.